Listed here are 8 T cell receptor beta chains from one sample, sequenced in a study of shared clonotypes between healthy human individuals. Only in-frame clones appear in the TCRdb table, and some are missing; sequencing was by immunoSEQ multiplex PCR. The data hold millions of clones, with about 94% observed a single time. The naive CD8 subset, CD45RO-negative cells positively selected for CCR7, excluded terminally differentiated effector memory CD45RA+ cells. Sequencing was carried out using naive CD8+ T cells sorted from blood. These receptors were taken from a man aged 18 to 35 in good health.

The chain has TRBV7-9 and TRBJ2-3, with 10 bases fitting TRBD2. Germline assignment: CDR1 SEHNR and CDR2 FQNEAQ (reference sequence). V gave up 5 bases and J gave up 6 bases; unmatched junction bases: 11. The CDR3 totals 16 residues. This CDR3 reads CASSPGTSEPRDTQYF. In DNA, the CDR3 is TGTGCCAGCAGCCCCGGGACTAGCGAACCGAGGGATACGCAGTATTTT.

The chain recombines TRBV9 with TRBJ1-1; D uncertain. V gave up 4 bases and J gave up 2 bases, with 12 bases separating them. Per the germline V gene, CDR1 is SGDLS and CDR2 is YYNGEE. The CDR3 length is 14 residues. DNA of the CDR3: TGTGCCAGCAGCATAGAGGGTCTCAACACTGAAGCTTTCTTT. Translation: CASSIEGLNTEAFF.

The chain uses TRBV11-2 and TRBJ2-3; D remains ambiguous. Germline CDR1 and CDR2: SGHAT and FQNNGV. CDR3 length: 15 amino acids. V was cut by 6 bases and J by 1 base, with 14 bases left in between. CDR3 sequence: CASRPVGGGTDTQYF. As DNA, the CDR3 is TGTGCCAGCAGACCGGTCGGCGGCGGCACAGATACGCAGTATTTT.

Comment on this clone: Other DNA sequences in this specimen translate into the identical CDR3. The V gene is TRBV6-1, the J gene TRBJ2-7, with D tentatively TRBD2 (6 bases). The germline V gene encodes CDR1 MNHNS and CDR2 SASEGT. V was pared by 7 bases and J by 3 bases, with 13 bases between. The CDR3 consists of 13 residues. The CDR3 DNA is TGTGCCAGCACCGGGACTGGTGGCTACGAGCAGTACTTC. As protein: CASTGTGGYEQYF.

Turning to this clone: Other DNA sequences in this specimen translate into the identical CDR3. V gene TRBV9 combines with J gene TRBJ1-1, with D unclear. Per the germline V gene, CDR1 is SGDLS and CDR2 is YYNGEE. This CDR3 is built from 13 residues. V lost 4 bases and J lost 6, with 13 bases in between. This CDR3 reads CASSTVEGAEAFF. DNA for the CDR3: TGTGCCAGCAGCACCGTGGAGGGAGCTGAAGCTTTCTTT.

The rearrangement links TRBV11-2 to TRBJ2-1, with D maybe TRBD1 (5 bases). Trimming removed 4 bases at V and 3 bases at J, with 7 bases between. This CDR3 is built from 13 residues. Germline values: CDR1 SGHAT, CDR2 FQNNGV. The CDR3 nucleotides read TGTGCCAGCAGCTACGACAGCTACAATGAGCAGTTCTTC. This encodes CASSYDSYNEQFF.

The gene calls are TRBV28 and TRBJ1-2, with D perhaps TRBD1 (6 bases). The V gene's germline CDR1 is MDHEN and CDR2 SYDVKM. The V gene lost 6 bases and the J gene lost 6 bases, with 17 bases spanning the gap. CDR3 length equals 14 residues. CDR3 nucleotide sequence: TGTGCCAGCAGCCGCCCCCCAGGGGAACATGGCTACACCTTC. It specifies CASSRPPGEHGYTF.

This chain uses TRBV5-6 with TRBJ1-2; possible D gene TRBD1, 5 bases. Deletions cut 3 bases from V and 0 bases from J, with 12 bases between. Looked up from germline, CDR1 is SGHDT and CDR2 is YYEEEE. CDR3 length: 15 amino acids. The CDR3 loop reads CASSSPDTSNYGYTF. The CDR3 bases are TGTGCCAGCAGCTCGCCGGACACCTCTAACTATGGCTACACCTTC. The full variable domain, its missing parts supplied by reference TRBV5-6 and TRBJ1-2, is DAGVTQSPTHLIKTRGQQVTLRCSPKSGHDTVSWYQQALGQGPQFIFQYYEEEERQRGNFPDRFSGHQFPNYSSELNVNALLLGDSALYLCASSSPDTSNYGYTFGSGTRLTVV.